The rows below give T cell receptor beta chains drawn from one sample of a study of shared clonotypes between healthy human individuals. Measured with immunoSEQ multiplex PCR; TCRdb has only the in-frame clones, and not every one. The data contain about 480,000 clones, 60% to 80% of them singletons. Sequences were obtained from PBMCs. These receptors all stem from a woman between 35 and 50 years old in good health. Some clones in this sample may be carry-over from other donors' samples. CDR3s include the opening cysteine and the closing phenylalanine or tryptophan. D genes are given only for firm matches. Size tells how often a clone was seen (once, few, many) or the class of an expanded clone, and some rows leave it out.

d_call	v_call	j_call	clone_size	cdr3_nt	cdr3_aa
.	TRBV11-2	TRBJ2-4	.	TGTGCCAGCAGCCTCGGACGCCAAAACATTCAGTACTTC	CASSLGRQNIQYF
.	TRBV6-6	TRBJ1-2	.	TGTGCCAGCAGTTACGCGGAATATGGCTACACCTTC	CASSYAEYGYTF
TRBD1	TRBV5-1	TRBJ1-2	.	TGCGCCAGCAGCTTGGTTGGGACAGCGACTAACTATGGCTACACCTTC	CASSLVGTATNYGYTF
TRBD1	TRBV7-8	TRBJ1-1	.	TGTGCCAGCAGTTCAATCCGCGGGACAGGGTTCACTGAAGCTTTCTTT	CASSSIRGTGFTEAFF
TRBD2	TRBV11-2	TRBJ2-5	.	TGTGCCAGCAGACAAGGCGGGGGAAACCTCCAAGAGACCCAGTACTTC	CASRQGGGNLQETQYF
TRBD2	TRBV4-2	TRBJ2-5	.	TGTGCCAGCAGCCAAGGTGTGAGGGCGGGAGGGCAAGAGACCCAGTACTTC	CASSQGVRAGGQETQYF
.	TRBV28	TRBJ1-4	.	TGTGCCAGCAGTTCCTCCGGGACGGTTAGTTTTAATGAAAAACTGTTTTTT	CASSSSGTVSFNEKLFF
.	TRBV4-3	TRBJ1-1	.	TGCGCCAGCAGCCAAGATTTGAACACTGAAGCTTTCTTT	CASSQDLNTEAFF
TRBD2	TRBV4-1	TRBJ2-3	.	TGCGCCAGCAGCCAAGAGGGACTAGGTCGCGGGTCGGCTAGCACAGATACGCAGTATTTT	CASSQEGLGRGSASTDTQYF
.	TRBV6-5	TRBJ1-1	.	TGTGCCAGCAGTCCGGGTGAGAACACTGAAGCTTTCTTT	CASSPGENTEAFF
.	TRBV4-1	TRBJ2-2	.	TGCGCCAGCAGCCAAGTTGGAGGAATTCCCGGGGAGCTGTTTTTT	CASSQVGGIPGELFF
TRBD1	TRBV7-6	TRBJ2-1	.	TGTGCCAGCAGCACTGGACAGGGGGCTTATTACAATGAGCAGTTCTTC	CASSTGQGAYYNEQFF
.	TRBV27	TRBJ1-2	few	TGTGCCAGCAGTTTTTACGCAGGGTGGGACTATGGCTACACCTTC	CASSFYAGWDYGYTF
.	TRBV30	TRBJ2-2	.	TGTGCCTGGAGTGTAAGCGTGCAGACCGGGGAGCTGTTTTTT	CAWSVSVQTGELFF
TRBD1	TRBV7-9	TRBJ1-2	.	TGTGCCAGCAGCAGGACAGGCGGACAGAAGATTAATGGCTACACCTTC	CASSRTGGQKINGYTF
.	TRBV5-6	TRBJ2-5	.	TGTGCCAGCAGCTTGGCCGGCAGGATATTGTCAGGGACCCAGTACTTC	CASSLAGRILSGTQYF
TRBD1	TRBV19	TRBJ2-7	once	TGTGCCAGTAGGAAAGGACAGGGGTCCTACGAGCAGTACTTC	CASRKGQGSYEQYF
TRBD2	TRBV6-4	TRBJ2-2	.	TGTGCCAGCAGTGCTCTAGCGGGCCACACCGGGGAGCTGTTTTTT	CASSALAGHTGELFF
TRBD2	TRBV19	TRBJ2-3	few	TGTGCCAGTAGGGTCCGACTAGCGGGAAGTAGCACAGATACGCAGTATTTT	CASRVRLAGSSTDTQYF
TRBD2	TRBV19	TRBJ2-3	few	TGTGCCAGTAGTGGGGGACTAGCGGGGGTACCTAGCACAGATACGCAGTATTTT	CASSGGLAGVPSTDTQYF